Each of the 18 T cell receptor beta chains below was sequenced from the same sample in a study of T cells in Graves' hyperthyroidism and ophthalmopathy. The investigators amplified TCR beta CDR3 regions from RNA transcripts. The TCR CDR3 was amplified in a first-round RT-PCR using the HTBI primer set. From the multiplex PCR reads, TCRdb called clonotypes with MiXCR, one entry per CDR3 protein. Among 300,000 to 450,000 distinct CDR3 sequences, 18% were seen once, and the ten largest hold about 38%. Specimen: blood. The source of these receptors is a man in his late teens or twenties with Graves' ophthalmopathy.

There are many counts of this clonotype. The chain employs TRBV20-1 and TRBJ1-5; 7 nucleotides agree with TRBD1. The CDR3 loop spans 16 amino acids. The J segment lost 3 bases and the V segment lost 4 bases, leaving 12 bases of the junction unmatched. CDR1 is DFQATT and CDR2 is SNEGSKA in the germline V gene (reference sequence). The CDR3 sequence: CSATLMTGTNNQPQHF. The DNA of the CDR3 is TGCAGTGCTACCCTTATGACAGGGACGAACAATCAGCCCCAGCATTTT.

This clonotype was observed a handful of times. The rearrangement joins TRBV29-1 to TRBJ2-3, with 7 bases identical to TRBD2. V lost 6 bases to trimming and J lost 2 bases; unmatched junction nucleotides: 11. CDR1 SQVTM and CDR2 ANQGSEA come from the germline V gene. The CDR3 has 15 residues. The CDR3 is CSVQLLAEHTDTQYF. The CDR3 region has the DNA TGCAGCGTCCAGCTTCTAGCGGAACACACAGATACGCAGTATTTT.

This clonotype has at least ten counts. The DNA for the CDR3 is TGTGCCAGCAGCAAACAGGGCAATCAGCCCCAGCATTTT. As protein: CASSKQGNQPQHF. The chain is built from TRBV7-8 and TRBJ1-5, with a weak D call TRBD1 (5 bases). The germline V gene has CDR1 SGHVS and CDR2 FQNEAQ. V was shortened by 5 bases and J by 2 bases, with 7 bases between the two germline ends. The CDR3 loop spans 13 amino acids.

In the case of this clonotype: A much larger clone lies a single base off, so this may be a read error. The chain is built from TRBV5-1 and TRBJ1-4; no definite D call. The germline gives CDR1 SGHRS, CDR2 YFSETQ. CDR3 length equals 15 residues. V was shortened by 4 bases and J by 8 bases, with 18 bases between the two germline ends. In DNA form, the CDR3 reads TGCGCCAGCAGCCCCCGTGGACTACCGGGGGAAAAACTGTTTTTT. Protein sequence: CASSPRGLPGEKLFF.

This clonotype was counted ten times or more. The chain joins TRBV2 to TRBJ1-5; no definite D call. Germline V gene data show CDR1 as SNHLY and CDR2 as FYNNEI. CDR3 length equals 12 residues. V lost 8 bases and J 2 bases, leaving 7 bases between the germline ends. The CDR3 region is CASCLGNQPQHF. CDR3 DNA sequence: TGTGCCAGCTGTTTGGGCAATCAGCCCCAGCATTTT.

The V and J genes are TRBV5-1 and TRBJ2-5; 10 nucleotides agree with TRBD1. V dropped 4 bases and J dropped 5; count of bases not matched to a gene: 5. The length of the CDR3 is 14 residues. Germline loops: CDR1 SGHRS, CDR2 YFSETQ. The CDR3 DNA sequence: TGCGCCAGCAGCGTGACAGGGGGCAGGGAGACCCAGTACTTC. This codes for CASSVTGGRETQYF.

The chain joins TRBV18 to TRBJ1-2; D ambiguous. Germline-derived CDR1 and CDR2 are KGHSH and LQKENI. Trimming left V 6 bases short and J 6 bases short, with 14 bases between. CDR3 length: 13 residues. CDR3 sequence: CASSPGMGHGYTF. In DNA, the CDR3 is TGTGCCAGCTCCCCGGGGATGGGTCATGGCTACACCTTC.

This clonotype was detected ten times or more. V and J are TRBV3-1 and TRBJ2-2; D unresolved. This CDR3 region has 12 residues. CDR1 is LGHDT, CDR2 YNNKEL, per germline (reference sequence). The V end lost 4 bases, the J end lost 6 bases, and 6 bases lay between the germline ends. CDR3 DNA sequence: TGTGCCAGCAGCCCCCACGCCGGGGAGCTGTTTTTT. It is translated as CASSPHAGELFF.

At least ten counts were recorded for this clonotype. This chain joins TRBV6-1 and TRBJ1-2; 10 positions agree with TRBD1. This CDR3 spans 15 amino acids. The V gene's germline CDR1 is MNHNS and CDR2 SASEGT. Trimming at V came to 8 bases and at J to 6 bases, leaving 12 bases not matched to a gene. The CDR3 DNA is TGTGCCAGCGGAGATCGAGACAGGGGGCTGGATGGCTACACCTTC. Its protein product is CASGDRDRGLDGYTF.

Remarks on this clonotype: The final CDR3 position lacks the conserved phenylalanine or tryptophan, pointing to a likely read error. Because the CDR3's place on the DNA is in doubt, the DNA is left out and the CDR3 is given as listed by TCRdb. CDR3 region: CASSLEPWERL. The rearrangement uses TRBV11-2 and TRBJ2-7. CDR1 and CDR2 (germline): SGHAT, FQNNGV. The CDR3 is 11 residues long, counting both termini.

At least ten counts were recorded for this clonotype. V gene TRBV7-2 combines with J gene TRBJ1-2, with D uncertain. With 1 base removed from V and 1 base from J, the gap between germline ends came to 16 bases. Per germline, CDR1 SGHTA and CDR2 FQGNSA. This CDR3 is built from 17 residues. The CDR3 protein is CASSLGFRAANNYGYTF. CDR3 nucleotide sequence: TGTGCCAGCAGCTTAGGTTTCCGGGCAGCGAATAACTATGGCTACACCTTC.

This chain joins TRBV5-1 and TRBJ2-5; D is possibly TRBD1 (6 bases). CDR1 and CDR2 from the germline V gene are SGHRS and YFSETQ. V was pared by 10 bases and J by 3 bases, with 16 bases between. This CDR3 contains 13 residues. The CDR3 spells CACRRQVEETQYF. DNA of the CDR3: TGCGCCTGCCGTAGACAGGTTGAAGAGACCCAGTACTTC.

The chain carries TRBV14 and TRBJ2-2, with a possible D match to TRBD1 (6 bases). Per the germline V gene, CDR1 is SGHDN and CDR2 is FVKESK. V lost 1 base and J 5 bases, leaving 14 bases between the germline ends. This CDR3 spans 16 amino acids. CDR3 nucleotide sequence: TGTGCCAGCAGCCAAGCAGGGGCCAAGGGAACCGGGGAGCTGTTTTTT. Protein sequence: CASSQAGAKGTGELFF.

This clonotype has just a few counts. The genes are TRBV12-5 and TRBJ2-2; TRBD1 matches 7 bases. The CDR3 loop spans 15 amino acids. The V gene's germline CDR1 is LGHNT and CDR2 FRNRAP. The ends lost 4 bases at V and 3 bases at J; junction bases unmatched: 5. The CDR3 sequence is CASGSGQGDTGELFF. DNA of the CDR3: TGTGCTAGTGGTTCCGGCCAGGGGGACACCGGGGAGCTGTTTTTT.

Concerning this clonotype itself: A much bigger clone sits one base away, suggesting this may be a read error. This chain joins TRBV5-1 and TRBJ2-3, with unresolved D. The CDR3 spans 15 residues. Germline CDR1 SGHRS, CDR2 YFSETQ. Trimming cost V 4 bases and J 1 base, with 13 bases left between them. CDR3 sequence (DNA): TGCGCCAGCAGCCCTTTTCCAGGCGGCACAGATACGCAGTATTTT. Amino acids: CASSPFPGGTDTQYF.

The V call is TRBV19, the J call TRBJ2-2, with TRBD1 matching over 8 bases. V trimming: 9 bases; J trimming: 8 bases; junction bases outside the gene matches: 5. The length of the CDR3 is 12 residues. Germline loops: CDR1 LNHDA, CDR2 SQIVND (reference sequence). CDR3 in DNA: TGTGCCAGCATGACAGGGGCAGGGGAGCTGTTTTTT. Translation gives CASMTGAGELFF. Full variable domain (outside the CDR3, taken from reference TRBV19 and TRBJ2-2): DGGITQSPKYLFRKEGQNVTLSCEQNLNHDAMYWYRQDPGQGLRLIYYSQIVNDFQKGDIAEGYSVSREKKESFPLTVTSAQKNPTAFYLCASMTGAGELFFGEGSRLTVL.

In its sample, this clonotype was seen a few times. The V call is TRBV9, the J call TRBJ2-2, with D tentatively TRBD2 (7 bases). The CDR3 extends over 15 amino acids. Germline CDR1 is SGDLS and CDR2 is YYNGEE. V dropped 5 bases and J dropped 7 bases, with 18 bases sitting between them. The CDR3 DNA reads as TGTGCCAGCAGAGCTGGGGGGGCGCAAGGCGGGGAGCTGTTTTTT. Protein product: CASRAGGAQGGELFF.

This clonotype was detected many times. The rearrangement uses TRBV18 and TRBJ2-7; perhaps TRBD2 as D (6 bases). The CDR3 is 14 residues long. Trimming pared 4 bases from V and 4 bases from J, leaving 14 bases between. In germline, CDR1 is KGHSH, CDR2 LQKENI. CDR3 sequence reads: CASSQGTGPYEQYF. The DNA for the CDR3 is TGTGCCAGCTCACAGGGGACTGGCCCTTACGAGCAGTACTTC.